Listed here are 4 T cell receptor beta chains from one sample, sequenced in a study of liver allograft versus peripheral blood T cells. Study in general: The authors compared T cell receptor repertoires in transplanted livers with those in the peripheral blood of recipients.

Each CDR3 protein is one row after TCRdb ran MiXCR on the reads. The table records several thousand distinct CDR3 sequences, roughly 17% of them present only once. Source of these receptors: a human patient who had a liver transplant. Certain T cells may be donor cells from the graft.

The CDR3 here is CASSADRDYGYTF. The CDR3 DNA sequence: TGTGCCAGCAGTGCCGACAGGGACTATGGCTACACCTTC. J is TRBJ1-2 and V is TRBV6-1; TRBD1 matches 7 bases. CDR1 MNHNS and CDR2 SASEGT come from the germline V gene. There are 13 residues in the CDR3. The trim removed 4 bases at V and 3 bases at J, leaving 2 bases unmatched.

By sample share, this clonotype is medium-sized. Written as DNA, the CDR3 is TGTGCCTGGAGTGTAGGAACTGGGGGGGTAGATCAGCCCCAGCATTTT. This translates into CAWSVGTGGVDQPQHF. This chain links TRBV30 with TRBJ1-5; TRBD1 might be the D (5 bases). The V and J ends lost 0 bases and 5 bases respectively, with 17 bases between them. The V gene's germline CDR1 is GTSNPN and CDR2 SVGIG (reference sequence). This CDR3 region has 16 residues.

This clonotype counts as medium-sized (0.01 to 0.1%). The rearrangement joins TRBV6-2 or TRBV6-3 to TRBJ2-7; D is unresolved. The ends were cut back, 0 bases at V and 1 base at J, with 13 bases in the middle. The CDR3 runs 16 residues. CDR1 MNHEY and CDR2 SVGEGT come from the germline V gene. The CDR3, as DNA: TGTGCCAGCAGTTACTCCTCATACGTACCTTCCTACGAGCAGTACTTC. Its translation is CASSYSSYVPSYEQYF.

This clonotype has a single count. This chain joins TRBV11-2 and TRBJ1-1; no clear D. V was cut by 3 bases and J by 1 base, with 6 bases left in between. This CDR3 has 13 residues. The germline V gene has CDR1 SGHAT and CDR2 FQNNGV. DNA for the CDR3: TGTGCCAGCAGCTTCAACCGGAACACTGAAGCTTTCTTT. Translation gives CASSFNRNTEAFF.